Listed below are T cell receptor beta chains from one sample, sequenced in a study of T cells after yellow fever vaccination. In TCRdb, the 5' RACE reads were re-called with MiXCR into one record per CDR3 protein. The sample lists 300,000 to 400,000 distinct CDR3 sequences; roughly 9.4% were seen once. This material consisted of PBMCs, taken on the day of the first yellow fever vaccination. These receptors were obtained from a man younger than 35 who received the YFV17D yellow fever vaccine. Each CDR3 is given with its conserved first and last residue. A D gene is named only where the DNA matches it firmly. Only some rows state a clone size, as once, few, many or a class for expanded clones.

TGTGCCAGCAGTGAACCCCCGGGACGGAAAAATCAGCCCCAGCATTTT,CASSEPPGRKNQPQHF,16,TRBJ1-5,-,few,TRBV6-1
TGTGCCAGCAGCCCCTGGGGACAGGGGAACTATGGCTACACCTTC,CASSPWGQGNYGYTF,15,TRBJ1-2,TRBD1,many,TRBV7-2
TGTGCCAGCAGTTACTACCCGACAGGGGCCCCCGGGGAGCTGTTTTTT,CASSYYPTGAPGELFF,16,TRBJ2-2,TRBD1,-,TRBV6-5
TGCAGTGCTGGCAGGGGAACCTTACGGGCTGAAGCTTTCTTT,CSAGRGTLRAEAFF,14,TRBJ1-1,-,-,TRBV20-1
TGTGCCAGCAGTCCACTACAGGATTCACCCCTCCACTTT,CASSPLQDSPLHF,13,TRBJ1-6,-,few,TRBV12-3/TRBV12-4
TGTGCCAGCAGTCCGGACGTATGGGCCTACGAGCAGTACTTC,CASSPDVWAYEQYF,14,TRBJ2-7,-,-,TRBV6-1
TGTGCCAGCAGCCCCTTAGGACGGGGGCATAATGAGCAGTTCTTC,CASSPLGRGHNEQFF,15,TRBJ2-1,-,many,TRBV12-3/TRBV12-4
TGTGCCAGCAGCTTAGACTCTGGAGGGGGAAACATTCAGTACTTC,CASSLDSGGGNIQYF,15,TRBJ2-4,-,many,TRBV7-9
TGTGCCAGCAGCCATGCCACGAGTTCTAGCCAAGAAAAACTGTTTTTT,CASSHATSSSQEKLFF,16,TRBJ1-4,-,few,TRBV3-1
TGTGCCAGCAGCTTAGTTCAGGGTACCTACGAGCAGTACTTC,CASSLVQGTYEQYF,14,TRBJ2-7,-,few,TRBV7-8
TGCGCCAGCAGACTAGCGGGACCGGGCCATGAGCAGTTCTTC,CASRLAGPGHEQFF,14,TRBJ2-1,TRBD2,-,TRBV10-2
TGCGCCAGCAGCTTGCCCAGGGATGGGTCTGGAAACACCATATATTTT,CASSLPRDGSGNTIYF,16,TRBJ1-3,-,many,TRBV5-1
TGTGCCAGCAGACGAAACGTACCTAAGTCCGGCTTCTACACTGAAGCTTTCTTT,CASRRNVPKSGFYTEAFF,18,TRBJ1-1,-,few,TRBV7-8
TGTGCCACCCAGTCCCGAGGTAGCGGGGTGCTTCGGGACAATGAGCAGTTCTTC,CATQSRGSGVLRDNEQFF,18,TRBJ2-1,TRBD2,-,TRBV24-1
TGTGCCAGCAGGGCGACTAGCGGGGTCCCCAATGTGCAGTTCTTC,CASRATSGVPNVQFF,15,TRBJ2-1,TRBD2,-,TRBV28
TGTGCCAGCAGTTTGGCGGGACACCAAAAAAACTATGGCTACACCTTC,CASSLAGHQKNYGYTF,16,TRBJ1-2,-,-,TRBV28
TGCAGTGCTAGAGAGTCGGGGGACCAGCCCCAGCATTTT,CSARESGDQPQHF,13,TRBJ1-5,-,few,TRBV20-1
TGTGCCACCAGTGATTACACCGGGACTAGCGATAGCGGGGAGCTGTTTTTT,CATSDYTGTSDSGELFF,17,TRBJ2-2,TRBD2,-,TRBV24-1
TGTGCCAGCAGTTTACAGAGTCAGCCCCAGCATTTT,CASSLQSQPQHF,12,TRBJ1-5,-,many,TRBV12-3/TRBV12-4
TGCAGTGCTAGTACCCCTTGGGATACGCAGTATTTT,CSASTPWDTQYF,12,TRBJ2-3,-,-,TRBV20-1
TGTGCCAGCAGCTTAGTAGCTCAGGGGGGCACTGAAGCTTTCTTT,CASSLVAQGGTEAFF,15,TRBJ1-1,TRBD1,-,TRBV7-2
TGTGCCAGCAGCTCCCCGTGGCAGGGGGCAGGCTACGAGCAGTACTTC,CASSSPWQGAGYEQYF,16,TRBJ2-7,TRBD1,few,TRBV11-2
TGCGCCAGCAGCCAAGAGAAGGCTCCCGGGGAGCTGTTTTTT,CASSQEKAPGELFF,14,TRBJ2-2,-,few,TRBV4-3
TGTGCCACCCAAGGGGGGGGGTTCGACTCCTACAATGAGCAGTTCTTC,CATQGGGFDSYNEQFF,16,TRBJ2-1,-,many,TRBV6-5
TGCGCCAGCAGTGAGTCCAGATACCGCGAGCAGTACTTC,CASSESRYREQYF,13,TRBJ2-7,-,-,TRBV10-2
TGTGCCAGCAGTTTAGGTTTGGGACTAGCGGGGGAGCAGTTCTTC,CASSLGLGLAGEQFF,15,TRBJ2-1,TRBD2,few,TRBV27
TGCGCCAGCAGCCAAGTGCCTGGGCGGGGGCGGCAGACCCAGTACTTC,CASSQVPGRGRQTQYF,16,TRBJ2-5,-,few,TRBV5-1
TGTGCCACCTCCCAAGGCAAGTCACCCCTCCACTTT,CATSQGKSPLHF,12,TRBJ1-6,-,many,TRBV12-3/TRBV12-4
TGCAGTGTTATCCGCGGGGGCTATGGCTACACCTTC,CSVIRGGYGYTF,12,TRBJ1-2,-,-,TRBV20-1
TGTGCCAGCAGCTTGTCGGCAGATGATAATTCACCCCTCCACTTT,CASSLSADDNSPLHF,15,TRBJ1-6,-,few,TRBV5-4
TGTGCCAGCAGTCAGACTAGCGGGGGGGCCCTCTTCACAGATACGCAGTATTTT,CASSQTSGGALFTDTQYF,18,TRBJ2-3,TRBD2,few,TRBV6-1
TGTGCCAGCAGTCACGGGACTGGATTCGGCGAGCAGTACTTC,CASSHGTGFGEQYF,14,TRBJ2-7,-,-,TRBV12-3/TRBV12-4
TGCGCCAGCAGCCAAAGCCCCTGGGACAGGAACAATGAGCAGTTCTTC,CASSQSPWDRNNEQFF,16,TRBJ2-1,TRBD1,few,TRBV4-3
TGCAGTGCTAGACCAGGGGGGGGCACAGATACGCAGTATTTT,CSARPGGGTDTQYF,14,TRBJ2-3,-,-,TRBV20-1
TGTGCCAGCCGTCGGGGCCCCACAGATACGCAGTATTTT,CASRRGPTDTQYF,13,TRBJ2-3,-,-,TRBV7-9
TGTGCCAGCAGTTACGACGGGAATCAGCCCCAGCATTTT,CASSYDGNQPQHF,13,TRBJ1-5,-,many,TRBV6-5
TGTGCCAGCAGCAAACCACCCCGGGGGGTTGAGGGCTACACCTTC,CASSKPPRGVEGYTF,15,TRBJ1-2,-,few,TRBV7-2
TGTGCCTGGACCGGGATCCGCGCCAACTATGGCTACACCTTC,CAWTGIRANYGYTF,14,TRBJ1-2,-,-,TRBV30
TGTGCCAGCCAGAGGGAGTTCGCCACAGATACGCAGTATTTT,CASQREFATDTQYF,14,TRBJ2-3,-,-,TRBV19
TGTGCCAGCAGCTTGGACCAGGGGTACCAAGAGACCCAGTACTTC,CASSLDQGYQETQYF,15,TRBJ2-5,-,few,TRBV5-4
TGCGCCAGCAGCTTGGGGTCCGGGGGGGGAGCCTACGAGCAGTACTTC,CASSLGSGGGAYEQYF,16,TRBJ2-7,TRBD2,few,TRBV5-1
TGTGCCAGCCCCGACAGGAGATGTTCACCCCTCCACTTT,CASPDRRCSPLHF,13,TRBJ1-6,-,few,TRBV7-3
TGTGCCTGGAGTCAGGGGTCGGGGGCCAACGTCCTGACTTTC,CAWSQGSGANVLTF,14,TRBJ2-6,-,-,TRBV30
TGCGCCAGCAGGTGGGGGCCCAGGGGGACCACAGATACGCAGTATTTT,CASRWGPRGTTDTQYF,16,TRBJ2-3,TRBD1,many,TRBV5-1
TGCAGCGTTGAATTTCGGGGCGGGGGGGATACGCAGTATTTT,CSVEFRGGGDTQYF,14,TRBJ2-3,TRBD2,-,TRBV29-1